This T cell receptor beta chain was identified in a study of T cells in Graves' hyperthyroidism and ophthalmopathy. Concerning this clonotype: As yet, its antigen is unknown.

Lactation, pregnancy, other autoimmune disease or uncontrolled infection led to exclusion of patients. The PBMCs had their origin in approximately 10 ml of fresh peripheral blood. Study-level points and caveats: Ophthalmopathy prediction by the model preceded onset by a median approximately 6.1 months. Most thyroid clonotypes that were expanded above 0.001 also turned up in blood.

The V end lost 3 bases, the J end lost 7 bases, and 19 bases lay between the germline ends. The germline gives CDR1 DFQATT, CDR2 SNEGSKA (reference sequence). The CDR3 covers 14 residues. Authors of the study amplified TCR beta CDR3 regions from RNA transcripts. TCR CDR3 underwent first-round RT-PCR with the HTBI primer set. TCRdb ran MiXCR on the multiplex PCR reads and lists one entry per CDR3 protein. Among about 380,000 distinct CDR3 sequences, about 18% were seen once, and the ten largest hold roughly two fifths. This chain joins TRBV20-1 and TRBJ2-7, with D perhaps being TRBD1 or TRBD2 (5 bases each). This receptor was obtained from a young man with Graves' ophthalmopathy. Sequenced input: blood. The CDR3 DNA follows: TGCAGTGCTAGGCCCGGGACGGCGATTTGGGAGCAGTACTTC. Translating gives CSARPGTAIWEQYF.